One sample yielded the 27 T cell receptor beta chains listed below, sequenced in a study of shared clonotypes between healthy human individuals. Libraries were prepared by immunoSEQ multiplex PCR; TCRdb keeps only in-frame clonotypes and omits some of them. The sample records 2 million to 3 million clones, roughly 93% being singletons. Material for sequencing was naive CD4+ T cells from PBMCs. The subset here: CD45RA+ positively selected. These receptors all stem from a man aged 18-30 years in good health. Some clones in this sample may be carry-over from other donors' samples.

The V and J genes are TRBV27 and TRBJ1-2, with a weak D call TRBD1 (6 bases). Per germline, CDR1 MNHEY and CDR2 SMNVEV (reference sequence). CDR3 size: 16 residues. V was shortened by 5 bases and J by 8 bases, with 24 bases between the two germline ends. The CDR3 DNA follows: TGTGCCAGCAGTCCCGGCGGTACCTCTAGGGGGGAGGGCTACACCTTC. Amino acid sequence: CASSPGGTSRGEGYTF.

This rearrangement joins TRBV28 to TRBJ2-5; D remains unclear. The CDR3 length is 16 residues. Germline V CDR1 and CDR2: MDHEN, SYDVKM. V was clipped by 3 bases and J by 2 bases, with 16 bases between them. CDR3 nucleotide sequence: TGTGCCAGCAGTTTCCCCTCGGTCCCAGGACAAGAGACCCAGTACTTC. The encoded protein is CASSFPSVPGQETQYF.

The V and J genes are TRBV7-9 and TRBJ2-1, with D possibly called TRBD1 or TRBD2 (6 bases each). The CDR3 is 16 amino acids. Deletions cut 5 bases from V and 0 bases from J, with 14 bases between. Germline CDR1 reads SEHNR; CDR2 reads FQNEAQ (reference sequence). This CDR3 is CASSPRGHSSYNEQFF. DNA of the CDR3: TGTGCCAGCAGCCCGCGGGGACACAGCTCCTACAATGAGCAGTTCTTC. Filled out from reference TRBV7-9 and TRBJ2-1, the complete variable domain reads DTGVSQNPRHKITKRGQNVTFRCDPISEHNRLYWYRQTLGQGPEFLTYFQNEAQLEKSRLLSDRFSAERPKGSFSTLEIQRTEQGDSAMYLCASSPRGHSSYNEQFFGPGTRLTVL.

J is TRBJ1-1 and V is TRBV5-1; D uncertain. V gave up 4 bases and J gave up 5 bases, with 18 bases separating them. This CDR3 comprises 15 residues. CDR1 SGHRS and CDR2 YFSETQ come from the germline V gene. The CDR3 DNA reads TGCGCCAGCAGCAGCATTTTCCGGCCGGGGACTGAAGCTTTCTTT. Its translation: CASSSIFRPGTEAFF.

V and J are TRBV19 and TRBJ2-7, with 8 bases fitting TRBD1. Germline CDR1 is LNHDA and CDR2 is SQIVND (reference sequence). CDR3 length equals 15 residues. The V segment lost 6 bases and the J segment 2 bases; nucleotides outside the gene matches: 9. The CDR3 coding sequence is TGTGCCAGTAGCCGACGGTGGGACAGGCCCTACGAGCAGTACTTC. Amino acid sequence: CASSRRWDRPYEQYF.

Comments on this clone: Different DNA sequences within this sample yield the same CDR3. In nucleotides, the CDR3 is TGCGCCAGCAGCTTGGAGGGTCTGAGAAATCAGCCCCAGCATTTT. It codes for CASSLEGLRNQPQHF. This chain links TRBV5-1 with TRBJ1-5; no firm D call. The germline CDR1 and CDR2 sequences are SGHRS and YFSETQ. V gave up 0 bases and J gave up 4 bases, with 11 bases separating them. This CDR3 region has 15 residues.

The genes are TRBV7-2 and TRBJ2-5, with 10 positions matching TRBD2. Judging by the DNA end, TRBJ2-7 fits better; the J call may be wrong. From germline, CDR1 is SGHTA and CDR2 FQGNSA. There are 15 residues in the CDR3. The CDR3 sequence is CATKEAGGQSYEQYF. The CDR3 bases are TGTGCCACCAAGGAAGCGGGAGGGCAATCCTACGAGCAGTACTTC.

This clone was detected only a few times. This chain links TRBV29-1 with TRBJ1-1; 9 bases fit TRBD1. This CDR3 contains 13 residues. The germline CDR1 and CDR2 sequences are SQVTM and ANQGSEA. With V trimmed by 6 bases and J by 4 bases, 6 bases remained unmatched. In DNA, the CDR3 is TGCAGCGTGGGACAGGGATCTGTCACTGAAGCTTTCTTT. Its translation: CSVGQGSVTEAFF. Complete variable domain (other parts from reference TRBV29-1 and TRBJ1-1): SAVISQKPSRDICQRGTSLTIQCQVDSQVTMMFWYRQQPGQSLTLIATANQGSEATYESGFVIDKFPISRPNLTFSTLTVSNMSPEDSSIYLCSVGQGSVTEAFFGQGTRLTVV.

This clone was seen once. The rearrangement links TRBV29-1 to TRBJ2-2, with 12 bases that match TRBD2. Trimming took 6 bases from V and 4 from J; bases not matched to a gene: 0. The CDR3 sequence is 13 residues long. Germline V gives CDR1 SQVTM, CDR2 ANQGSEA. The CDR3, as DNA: TGCAGCGTACTAGCGGGAGGCACCGGGGAGCTGTTTTTT. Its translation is CSVLAGGTGELFF.

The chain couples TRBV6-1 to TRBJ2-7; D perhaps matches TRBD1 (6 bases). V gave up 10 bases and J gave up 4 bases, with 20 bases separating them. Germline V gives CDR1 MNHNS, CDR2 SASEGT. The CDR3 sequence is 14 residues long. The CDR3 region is CATKQGGRQYEQYF. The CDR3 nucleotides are TGTGCCACCAAACAGGGTGGAAGACAGTACGAGCAGTACTTC.

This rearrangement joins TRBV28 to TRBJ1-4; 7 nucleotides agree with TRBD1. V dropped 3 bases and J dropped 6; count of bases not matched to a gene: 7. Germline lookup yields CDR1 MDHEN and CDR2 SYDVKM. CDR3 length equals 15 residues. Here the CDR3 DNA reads TGTGCCAGCAGTTTGACGACAGGGTGGTATGAAAAACTGTTTTTT. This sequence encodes CASSLTTGWYEKLFF.

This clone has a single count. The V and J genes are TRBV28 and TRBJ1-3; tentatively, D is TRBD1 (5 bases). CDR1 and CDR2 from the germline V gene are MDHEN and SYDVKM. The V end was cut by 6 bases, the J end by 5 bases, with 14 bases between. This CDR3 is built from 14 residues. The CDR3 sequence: CASSPQVNRNTIYF. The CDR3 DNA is TGTGCCAGCAGCCCACAGGTCAATCGAAACACCATATATTTT.

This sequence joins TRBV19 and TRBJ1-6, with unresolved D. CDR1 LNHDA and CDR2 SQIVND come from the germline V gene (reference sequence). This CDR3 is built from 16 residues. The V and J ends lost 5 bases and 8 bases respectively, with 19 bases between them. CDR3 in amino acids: CASSPQVLAVYSPLHF. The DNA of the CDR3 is TGTGCCAGTAGTCCCCAGGTCCTCGCGGTCTATTCACCCCTCCACTTT. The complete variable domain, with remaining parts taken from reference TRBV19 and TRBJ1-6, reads DGGITQSPKYLFRKEGQNVTLSCEQNLNHDAMYWYRQDPGQGLRLIYYSQIVNDFQKGDIAEGYSVSREKKESFPLTVTSAQKNPTAFYLCASSPQVLAVYSPLHFGNGTRLTVT.

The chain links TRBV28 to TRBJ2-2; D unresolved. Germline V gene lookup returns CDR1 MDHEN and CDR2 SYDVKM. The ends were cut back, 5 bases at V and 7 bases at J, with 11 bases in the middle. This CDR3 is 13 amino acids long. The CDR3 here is CASSTKNFGELFF. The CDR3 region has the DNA TGTGCCAGCAGTACTAAAAATTTCGGGGAGCTGTTTTTT. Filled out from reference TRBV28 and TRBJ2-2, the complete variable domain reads DVKVTQSSRYLVKRTGEKVFLECVQDMDHENMFWYRQDPGLGLRLIYFSYDVKMKEKGDIPEGYSVSREKKERFSLILESASTNQTSMYLCASSTKNFGELFFGEGSRLTVL.

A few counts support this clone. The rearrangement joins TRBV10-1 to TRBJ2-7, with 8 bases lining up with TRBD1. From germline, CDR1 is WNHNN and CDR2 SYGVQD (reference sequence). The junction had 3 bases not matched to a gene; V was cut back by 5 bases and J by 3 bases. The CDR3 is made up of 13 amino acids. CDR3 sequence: CASSRGQVYEQYF. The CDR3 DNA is TGCGCCAGCAGTCGGGGACAGGTCTACGAGCAGTACTTC.

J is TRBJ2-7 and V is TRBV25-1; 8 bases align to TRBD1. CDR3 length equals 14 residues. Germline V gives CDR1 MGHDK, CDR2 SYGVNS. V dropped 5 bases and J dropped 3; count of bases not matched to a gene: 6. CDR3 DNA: TGTGCCAGCAGTAGGACAGGGTTAATCTACGAGCAGTACTTC. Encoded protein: CASSRTGLIYEQYF.

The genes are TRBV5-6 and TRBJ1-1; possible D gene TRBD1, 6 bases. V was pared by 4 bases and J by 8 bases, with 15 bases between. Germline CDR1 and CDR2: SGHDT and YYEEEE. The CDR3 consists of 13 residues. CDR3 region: CASSADLQGEAFF. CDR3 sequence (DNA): TGTGCCAGCAGCGCTGACCTCCAGGGGGAAGCTTTCTTT.

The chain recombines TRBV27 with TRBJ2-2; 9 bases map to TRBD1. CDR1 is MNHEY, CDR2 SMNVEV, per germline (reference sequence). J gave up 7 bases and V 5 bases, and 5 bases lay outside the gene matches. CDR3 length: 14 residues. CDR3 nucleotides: TGTGCCAGCAGTCCCACGGACAGGGGCGGGGAGCTGTTTTTT. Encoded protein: CASSPTDRGGELFF.

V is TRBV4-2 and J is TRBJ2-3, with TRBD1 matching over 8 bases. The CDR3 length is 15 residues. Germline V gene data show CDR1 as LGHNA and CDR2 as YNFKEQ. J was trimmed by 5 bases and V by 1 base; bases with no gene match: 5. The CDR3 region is CASSQVQGARDTQYF. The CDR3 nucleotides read TGTGCCAGCAGCCAAGTTCAGGGGGCTAGAGATACGCAGTATTTT.

This CDR3 is CATKPQGGGYGYTF. CDR3 DNA sequence: TGTGCCACCAAACCCCAGGGGGGGGGCTATGGCTACACCTTC. The V gene is TRBV28, the J gene TRBJ1-2; 7 bases match TRBD1. Germline CDR1 reads MDHEN; CDR2 reads SYDVKM. The CDR3 extends over 14 amino acids. V shed 10 bases, J shed 4 bases, and the junction held 12 bases outside the gene matches.

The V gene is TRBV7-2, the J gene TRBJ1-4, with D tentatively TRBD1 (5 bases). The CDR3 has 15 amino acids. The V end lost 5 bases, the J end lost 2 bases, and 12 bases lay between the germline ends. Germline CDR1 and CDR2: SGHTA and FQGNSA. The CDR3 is CASSARGDTNEKLFF. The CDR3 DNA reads TGTGCCAGCAGCGCTCGGGGGGACACTAATGAAAAACTGTTTTTT.

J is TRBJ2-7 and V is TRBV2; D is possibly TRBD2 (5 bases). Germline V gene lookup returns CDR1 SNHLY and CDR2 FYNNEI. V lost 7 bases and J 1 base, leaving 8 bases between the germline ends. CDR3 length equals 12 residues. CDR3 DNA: TGTGCCAGCACGGGGAAGTCCTACGAGCAGTACTTC. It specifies CASTGKSYEQYF. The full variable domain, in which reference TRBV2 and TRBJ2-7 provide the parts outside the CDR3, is EPEVTQTPSHQVTQMGQEVILRCVPISNHLYFYWYRQILGQKVEFLVSFYNNEISEKSEIFDDQFSVERPDGSNFTLKIRSTKLEDSAMYFCASTGKSYEQYFGPGTRLTVT.

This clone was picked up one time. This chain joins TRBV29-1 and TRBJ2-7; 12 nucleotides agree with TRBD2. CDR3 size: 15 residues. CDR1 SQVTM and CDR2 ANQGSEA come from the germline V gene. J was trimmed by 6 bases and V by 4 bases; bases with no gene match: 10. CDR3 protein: CSVASGRVFVGEQYF. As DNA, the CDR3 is TGCAGCGTTGCTAGCGGGAGGGTTTTTGTGGGCGAGCAGTACTTC.

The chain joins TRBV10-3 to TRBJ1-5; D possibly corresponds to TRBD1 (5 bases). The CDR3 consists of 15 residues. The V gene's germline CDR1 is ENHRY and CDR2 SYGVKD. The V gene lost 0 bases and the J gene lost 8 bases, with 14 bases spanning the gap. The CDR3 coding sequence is TGTGCCATCAGTGAGTCATGGCAGGGCGGTGAGCCCCAGCATTTT. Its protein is CAISESWQGGEPQHF.

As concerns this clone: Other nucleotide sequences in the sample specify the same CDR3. DNA for the CDR3: TGTGCCAGCAGCCCGAGCTCCTACGAGCAGTACTTC. Protein sequence: CASSPSSYEQYF. The J gene is TRBJ2-7, the V gene TRBV11-2, with D hard to call. The CDR3 consists of 12 residues. The germline V gene encodes CDR1 SGHAT and CDR2 FQNNGV. V lost 5 bases and J lost 0, with 5 bases in between.

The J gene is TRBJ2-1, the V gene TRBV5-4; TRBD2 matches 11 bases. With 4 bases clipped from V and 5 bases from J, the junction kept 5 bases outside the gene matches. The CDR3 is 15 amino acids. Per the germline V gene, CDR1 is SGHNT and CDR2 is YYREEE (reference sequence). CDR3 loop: CASSTILAGDNEQFF. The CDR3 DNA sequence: TGTGCCAGCAGCACTATACTAGCGGGGGACAATGAGCAGTTCTTC.

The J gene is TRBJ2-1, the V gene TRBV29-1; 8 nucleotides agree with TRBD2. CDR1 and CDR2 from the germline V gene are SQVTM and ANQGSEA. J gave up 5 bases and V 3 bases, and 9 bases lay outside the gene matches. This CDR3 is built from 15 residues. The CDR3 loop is CSVDRVAGPNNEQFF. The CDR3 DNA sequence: TGCAGCGTTGATAGGGTAGCGGGACCTAACAATGAGCAGTTCTTC.